A single sample gave rise to the 26 T cell receptor beta chains below, sequenced in a study of graft-versus-host responses after intestinal transplantation. TCRdb's table, derived via immunoSEQ multiplex PCR, lists solely in-frame clones and lacks some. The sample consists of some 100,000 clones, 85% to 95% of them appearing once. No cognate antigen is known for these TCRs. Specimen: unstimulated CD8+ T cells sorted from spleen or lymph node cells, collected before transplant. The receptors here all came from a human donor who was the organ donor for an intestinal transplant.

This clone was observed once. This rearrangement joins TRBV15 to TRBJ1-6; perhaps TRBD1 as D (5 bases). CDR3 size: 15 residues. Germline CDR1 and CDR2: LNHNV and YYDKDF (reference sequence). Trimming cost V 1 base and J 10 bases, with 14 bases left between them. The CDR3 loop is CATSRVFREGSPLHF. The CDR3 DNA is TGTGCCACCAGCAGAGTCTTCAGGGAAGGATCACCCCTCCACTTT.

This chain links TRBV28 with TRBJ2-7, with a weak D call TRBD2 (6 bases). Deletions cut 3 bases from V and 6 bases from J, with 21 bases between. Germline V gives CDR1 MDHEN, CDR2 SYDVKM. This CDR3 region has 16 residues. CDR3 protein: CASSFPPVGRRGEQYF. The CDR3 DNA sequence: TGTGCCAGCAGTTTCCCCCCTGTCGGACGGCGGGGCGAGCAGTACTTC. Variable domain in full (rest from reference TRBV28 and TRBJ2-7): DVKVTQSSRYLVKRTGEKVFLECVQDMDHENMFWYRQDPGLGLRLIYFSYDVKMKEKGDIPEGYSVSREKKERFSLILESASTNQTSMYLCASSFPPVGRRGEQYFGPGTRLTVT.

The V gene is TRBV29-1, the J gene TRBJ2-5; TRBD1 matches at 7 bases. Per the germline V gene, CDR1 is SQVTM and CDR2 is ANQGSEA. V dropped 7 bases and J dropped 4; count of bases not matched to a gene: 15. The CDR3 loop spans 15 amino acids. The CDR3 DNA follows: TGCAGCGACTGGTCCTGGGACAGTGGCAGAGAGACCCAGTACTTC. It translates to CSDWSWDSGRETQYF.

Written as DNA, the CDR3 is TGTGCCAGCAGCCAAAAGGTCCTTCTACGCGGGGGAAACACCATATATTTT. The encoded protein is CASSQKVLLRGGNTIYF. The chain links TRBV14 to TRBJ1-3; D is undetermined. The CDR3 length is 17 residues. Germline CDR1 is SGHDN and CDR2 is FVKESK. Trimming cost V 2 bases and J 4 bases, with 18 bases left between them.

This chain links TRBV29-1 with TRBJ2-1, with 8 bases identical to TRBD1. CDR3 length equals 12 residues. The germline V gene has CDR1 SQVTM and CDR2 ANQGSEA. After removal of 7 bases from V and 8 bases from J, the junction contained 7 bases not matched to a gene. This CDR3 is CSARTGWYEQFF. The DNA of the CDR3 is TGCAGCGCGCGGACAGGGTGGTATGAGCAGTTCTTC.

V usage is TRBV11-3 and J usage is TRBJ2-1; 7 nucleotides agree with TRBD2. The CDR3 runs 18 residues. Germline V gene lookup returns CDR1 SGHNT and CDR2 YENEEA. Losses at the gene ends were 0 bases for V and 4 bases for J; bases not matched to a gene: 12. The CDR3 protein is CASSLEIGLDGLYNEQFF. DNA for the CDR3: TGTGCCAGCAGCTTAGAGATAGGACTAGATGGATTATACAATGAGCAGTTCTTC. Using reference TRBV11-3 and TRBJ2-1 for the parts outside the CDR3, the full variable domain is EAGVVQSPRYKIIEKKQPVAFWCNPISGHNTLYWYLQNLGQGPELLIRYENEEAVDDSQLPKDRFSAERLKGVDSTLKIQPAELGDSAVYLCASSLEIGLDGLYNEQFFGPGTRLTVL.

The rearrangement links TRBV5-1 to TRBJ1-2; 9 nucleotides agree with TRBD1. The CDR3 has 15 amino acids. The V segment lost 4 bases and the J segment 3 bases; nucleotides outside the gene matches: 7. CDR1 is SGHRS, CDR2 YFSETQ, per germline. DNA of the CDR3: TGCGCCAGCAGCACCTGGACAGGGGATTACTATGGCTACACCTTC. Protein product: CASSTWTGDYYGYTF.

The V gene is TRBV11-2, the J gene TRBJ2-1; no reliable D call. From germline, CDR1 is SGHAT and CDR2 FQNNGV. The CDR3 contains 12 residues. V lost 5 bases to trimming and J lost 9 bases, with 11 bases between them. CDR3 protein: CASSPDLREQFF. Written as DNA, the CDR3 is TGTGCCAGCAGCCCCGACTTGCGTGAGCAGTTCTTC.

The chain is built from TRBV7-6 and TRBJ1-6; the D gene is possibly TRBD1 (5 bases). The CDR3 totals 16 residues. CDR1 is SGHVS and CDR2 is FNYEAQ in the germline V gene. Trimming took 1 base from V and 2 from J, leaving 9 bases between them. CDR3 nucleotide sequence: TGTGCCAGCAGCTTAGTGCGGGGGACCTATAATTCACCCCTCCACTTT. Its translation: CASSLVRGTYNSPLHF.

V and J are TRBV7-3 and TRBJ2-1; D possibly corresponds to TRBD2 (5 bases). Germline-derived CDR1 and CDR2 are SGHTA and FQGTGA. The CDR3 has 15 amino acids. The germline V and J ends were trimmed by 1 base and 6 bases, with 13 bases remaining between them. Here the CDR3 DNA reads TGTGCCAGCAGCTTAAGCCCGGGTGGAGGCAATGAGCAGTTCTTC. This codes for CASSLSPGGGNEQFF.

This clone has just one count. V usage is TRBV4-1 and J usage is TRBJ2-3; TRBD2 aligns across 7 bases. Trimming cost V 0 bases and J 5 bases; bases outside gene matches: 11. The CDR3 consists of 17 residues. Germline V gene lookup returns CDR1 MGHRA and CDR2 YSYEKL. The CDR3 DNA reads as TGCGCCAGCAGCCAAGATAGCGGACTAGGGCGGGAAGATACGCAGTATTTT. Protein sequence: CASSQDSGLGREDTQYF.

The chain carries TRBV28 and TRBJ2-1; TRBD2 matches 9 bases. This CDR3 is 17 amino acids long. Germline V CDR1 and CDR2: MDHEN, SYDVKM. V was clipped by 4 bases and J by 8 bases; unmatched bases: 15. CDR3 sequence reads: CASSWISGSGSQYEQFF. The CDR3 DNA reads as TGTGCCAGCAGTTGGATTAGCGGGAGTGGTTCGCAATATGAGCAGTTCTTC. Complete variable domain (other parts from reference TRBV28 and TRBJ2-1): DVKVTQSSRYLVKRTGEKVFLECVQDMDHENMFWYRQDPGLGLRLIYFSYDVKMKEKGDIPEGYSVSREKKERFSLILESASTNQTSMYLCASSWISGSGSQYEQFFGPGTRLTVL.

This clone has only one observation. The chain couples TRBV11-2 to TRBJ2-1; 13 bases agree with TRBD2. The CDR3 totals 19 residues. With 4 bases clipped from V and 9 bases from J, the junction kept 18 bases outside the gene matches. Germline V gene sequence: CDR1 SGHAT, CDR2 FQNNGV. The CDR3 DNA reads as TGTGCCAGCAGCTCTCTGGGCGCACTAGCGGGAGGGCCGTTGGGTGAGCAGTTCTTC. Translating it yields CASSSLGALAGGPLGEQFF.

In the case of this clone: The sample holds other DNA sequences that translate to the same CDR3. The genes are TRBV27 and TRBJ2-7; no clear D. This CDR3 is 13 amino acids long. V lost 3 bases and J 2 bases, leaving 8 bases between the germline ends. The germline V gene encodes CDR1 MNHEY and CDR2 SMNVEV (reference sequence). In DNA form, the CDR3 reads TGTGCCAGCAGTTTTGGTAGCACCTACGAGCAGTACTTC. It translates to CASSFGSTYEQYF.

The CDR3 loop is CASSDSLGGAAKNIQYF. CDR3 sequence (DNA): TGTGCCAGCAGTGACTCTTTGGGGGGGGCGGCCAAAAACATTCAGTACTTC. V and J are TRBV6-4 and TRBJ2-4, with a weak D call TRBD2 (7 bases). Germline V CDR1 and CDR2: MRHNA, SNTAGT. Trimming shortened V by 0 bases and J by 1 base, and 13 bases separated the two germline ends. The CDR3 has 17 amino acids.

The chain couples TRBV29-1 to TRBJ1-1, with 10 bases fitting TRBD1. Germline-derived CDR1 and CDR2 are SQVTM and ANQGSEA. The V and J ends lost 6 bases and 7 bases, in that order; junction bases with no gene match: 8. This CDR3 region has 13 residues. The CDR3 here is CSVQGQGVGEAFF. The CDR3 DNA reads TGCAGCGTACAAGGACAGGGGGTGGGTGAAGCTTTCTTT.

The rearrangement uses TRBV5-1 and TRBJ1-1, with D hard to call. CDR1 is SGHRS, CDR2 YFSETQ, per germline. Trimming took off 0 bases at V and 1 base at J, with 10 bases between the two ends. The CDR3 runs to 15 residues. CDR3 in DNA: TGCGCCAGCAGCTTGGTCCTGGACTCGAACACTGAAGCTTTCTTT. As protein: CASSLVLDSNTEAFF.

CDR3 region: CASSRFRTGYNTGELFF. CDR3 bases: TGTGCCAGCAGCCGTTTCCGGACAGGGTATAACACCGGGGAGCTGTTTTTT. The chain uses TRBV11-3 and TRBJ2-2; TRBD1 matches at 8 bases. Germline V gene sequence: CDR1 SGHNT, CDR2 YENEEA. The CDR3 consists of 17 residues. After removal of 5 bases from V and 2 bases from J, the junction contained 10 bases not matched to a gene.

This sequence joins TRBV28 and TRBJ2-7, with a possible D match to TRBD2 (5 bases). Trimming shortened V by 7 bases and J by 2 bases, and 15 bases separated the two germline ends. The CDR3 consists of 14 residues. CDR1 MDHEN and CDR2 SYDVKM come from the germline V gene. This chain's CDR3 is CASMYEGGAYEQYF. CDR3 DNA sequence: TGTGCCAGCATGTATGAGGGTGGGGCCTACGAGCAGTACTTC.

Only a few counts were recorded for this clone. V usage is TRBV6-5 and J usage is TRBJ1-1, with D perhaps matching TRBD1 (5 bases). Looked up from germline, CDR1 is MNHEY and CDR2 is SVGAGI. The CDR3 has 15 residues. Trimming removed 2 bases at V and 0 bases at J, with 10 bases between. CDR3: CASSYEGTMNTEAFF. As DNA, the CDR3 is TGTGCCAGCAGTTACGAGGGGACTATGAACACTGAAGCTTTCTTT.

This clone has just a few counts. This sequence joins TRBV19 and TRBJ2-7; maybe TRBD1 (6 bases). The V end was cut by 10 bases, the J end by 3 bases, with 16 bases between. The CDR3 spans 13 residues. Germline CDR1 and CDR2: LNHDA and SQIVND (reference sequence). CDR3 in amino acids: CATSIIQGYEQYF. The CDR3 nucleotides are TGTGCCACGTCGATTATACAGGGCTACGAGCAGTACTTC.

The CDR3 loop reads CASSDSQGLGDEQFF. The CDR3 DNA sequence: TGTGCCAGCAGTGACTCTCAGGGGTTGGGTGACGAGCAGTTCTTC. The gene calls are TRBV6-1 and TRBJ2-1, with a weak D call TRBD1 (6 bases). CDR1 is MNHNS and CDR2 is SASEGT in the germline V gene. There are 15 residues in the CDR3. Trimming left V 3 bases short and J 10 bases short, with 19 bases between.

This chain joins TRBV10-2 and TRBJ1-2, with TRBD1 matching over 10 bases. Looked up from germline, CDR1 is WSHSY and CDR2 is SAAADI. Germline trimming cut 2 bases from V and 6 bases from J; bases unmatched to any gene: 9. The CDR3 has 16 amino acids. The CDR3 DNA follows: TGCGCCAGCAGTGAGAGGTGGACAGGGGGAGACGATGGCTACACCTTC. This codes for CASSERWTGGDDGYTF.

The chain uses TRBV4-1 and TRBJ2-5, with 9 bases identical to TRBD2. The CDR3 is 15 residues long. CDR1 is MGHRA and CDR2 is YSYEKL in the germline V gene. The J segment lost 5 bases and the V segment lost 1 base, leaving 5 bases of the junction unmatched. CDR3 residues: CASSQGLAGSETQYF. As DNA, the CDR3 is TGCGCCAGCAGCCAAGGGCTAGCGGGGTCGGAGACCCAGTACTTC.

For this clone: At one boundary the junction diverges from the germline segment, which might be a read error. The chain is built from TRBV7-9 and TRBJ1-4; possible D gene TRBD1, 5 bases. The CDR3 is made up of 12 amino acids. Per germline, CDR1 SEHNR and CDR2 FQNEAQ (reference sequence). The CDR3, as DNA: TGTGCCAGCAGCCTGACTTCCAGACAGCCCCTATTT. Protein: CASSLTSRQPLF.

The chain uses TRBV7-6 and TRBJ2-3; 9 bases fit TRBD1. CDR1 and CDR2 from the germline V gene are SGHVS and FNYEAQ. CDR3 length: 16 residues. The V segment lost 3 bases and the J segment 4 bases; nucleotides outside the gene matches: 8. The CDR3 reads CASSLSGTGYPDTQYF. The CDR3 DNA is TGTGCCAGCAGCTTGTCCGGGACAGGGTACCCAGATACGCAGTATTTT.